This TCR beta chain was sequenced for a study of T cell responses to AZD1222 COVID-19 vaccine. Study conclusions and caveats: Spike was spanned by vaccine-associated CD4 TCRs, with dominance at 160-218 and 743-854. Nearly half of the spike-specific TCRs reportedly recognize variant regions that carry no mutations. Rises in breadth and depth of Spike-specific TCRs came after two AZD1222 doses. Sampling captured repertoires only after the peak T cell response.

Sequenced by immunoSEQ multiplex PCR; TCRdb stores in-frame clones only, minus some. Among approximately 200,000 clones listed, about 94% were seen once. CDR3 length: 16 amino acids. Per the germline V gene, CDR1 is SGHRS and CDR2 is YFSETQ. Trimming removed 5 bases from V and 6 bases from J; junction bases left unmatched: 11. Details on this clone: The antigen is not known.

V gene TRBV5-1 combines with J gene TRBJ2-2, with 9 bases matching TRBD1. The clonotype comes from an adult in good health. This specimen consisted of peripheral blood, obtained on day 0 of AZD1222 vaccination. CDR3 amino acids: CASREPGTGSAGELFF. For the CDR3, the DNA is TGCGCCAGCAGAGAACCCGGGACAGGGTCCGCCGGGGAGCTGTTTTTT.